These 21 T cell receptor beta chains were sequenced from one sample in a study of memory CD4+ T cells and cytomegalovirus serostatus. Single viable CD3+CD4+CD8-CD45RO+ cells were sorted as the memory CD4+ T cells. Method: immunoSEQ multiplex PCR; TCRdb's copy keeps in-frame clones and lacks some. In the table there are about 44,000 clones, over 60% of which are singletons. The sequencing input was memory CD4+ T cells from blood. These receptors were taken from an adult in good health and CMV-seronegative.

This clone has a single count. This chain connects TRBV14 to TRBJ1-4; maybe TRBD1 (5 bases). The V and J ends lost 4 bases and 8 bases respectively, with 14 bases between them. Germline loops: CDR1 SGHDN, CDR2 FVKESK. The CDR3 runs 14 residues. Written as DNA, the CDR3 is TGTGCCAGCAGCCCCGGGGGAGGTGTCGAAAAACTGTTTTTT. This gives the protein CASSPGGGVEKLFF.

The chain couples TRBV18 to TRBJ1-5; D remains ambiguous. The CDR3 is 13 amino acids. Germline CDR1 is KGHSH and CDR2 is LQKENI. V lost 10 bases and J 2 bases, leaving 12 bases between the germline ends. The CDR3 loop is CATSPTGNQPQHF. The CDR3 nucleotides read TGTGCCACCTCCCCTACGGGCAATCAGCCCCAGCATTTT.

The chain links TRBV7-2 to TRBJ2-5; D is unclear. Per germline, CDR1 SGHTA and CDR2 FQGNSA. The CDR3 is 15 residues long. V lost 4 bases and J lost 1, with 13 bases in between. CDR3 loop: CASSSSRAFQETQYF. For the CDR3, the DNA is TGTGCCAGCAGCTCCTCCAGAGCGTTCCAAGAGACCCAGTACTTC.

V and J are TRBV7-2 and TRBJ2-5; D uncertain. The CDR3 length is 12 residues. CDR1 is SGHTA, CDR2 FQGNSA, per germline. V lost 5 bases to trimming and J lost 7 bases, with 11 bases between them. CDR3 DNA: TGTGCCAGCAGCACCTTGGTAGGGACCCAGTACTTC. It encodes CASSTLVGTQYF. The complete variable domain, with remaining parts taken from reference TRBV7-2 and TRBJ2-5, reads GAGVSQSPSNKVTEKGKDVELRCDPISGHTALYWYRQSLGQGLEFLIYFQGNSAPDKSGLPSDRFSAERTGGSVSTLTIQRTQQEDSAVYLCASSTLVGTQYFGPGTRLLVL.

This rearrangement joins TRBV5-6 to TRBJ1-2; TRBD1 might be the D (5 bases). V dropped 1 base and J dropped 4 bases, with 8 bases sitting between them. This CDR3 has 13 amino acids. Germline assignment: CDR1 SGHDT and CDR2 YYEEEE. In DNA form, the CDR3 reads TGTGCCAGCAGCTTGACAGGACTCTATGGCTACACCTTC. This encodes CASSLTGLYGYTF.

This chain links TRBV6-6 with TRBJ2-6; TRBD1 is a possible D gene (5 bases). The V end lost 6 bases, the J end lost 2 bases, and 11 bases lay between the germline ends. From germline, CDR1 is MNHNY and CDR2 SVGAGI (reference sequence). The CDR3 length is 15 residues. CDR3 amino acids: CASRAGLTGANVLTF. CDR3 sequence (DNA): TGTGCCAGCAGGGCAGGGCTGACTGGGGCCAACGTCCTGACTTTC.

V is TRBV11-2 and J is TRBJ2-1; TRBD2 aligns across 8 bases. Germline assignment: CDR1 SGHAT and CDR2 FQNNGV. With V trimmed by 5 bases and J by 6 bases, 0 bases remained unmatched. The CDR3 loop spans 12 amino acids. CDR3 protein: CASSRGGNEQFF. The CDR3 bases are TGTGCCAGCAGCCGGGGGGGCAATGAGCAGTTCTTC. The full variable domain, rest sourced from reference TRBV11-2 and TRBJ2-1, is EAGVAQSPRYKIIEKRQSVAFWCNPISGHATLYWYQQILGQGPKLLIQFQNNGVVDDSQLPKDRFSAERLKGVDSTLKIQPAKLEDSAVYLCASSRGGNEQFFGPGTRLTVL.

The rearrangement joins TRBV4-2 to TRBJ2-1; D gene uncertain. Germline V gene sequence: CDR1 LGHNA, CDR2 YNFKEQ. The CDR3 totals 14 residues. Trimming removed 1 base from V and 5 bases from J, with 9 bases in between. CDR3 sequence (DNA): TGTGCCAGCAGCCAAGGACCCCGAAACAATGAGCAGTTCTTC. Translating it yields CASSQGPRNNEQFF.

A single count supports this clone. The chain is built from TRBV5-8 and TRBJ2-3; D not resolved. V was clipped by 1 base and J by 0 bases, with 3 bases between them. Germline V gene sequence: CDR1 SGHTS, CDR2 YDEGEE. The CDR3 has 13 amino acids. The CDR3 loop reads CASSLYSTDTQYF. For the CDR3, the DNA is TGTGCCAGCAGCTTGTACAGCACAGATACGCAGTATTTT.

The J gene is TRBJ1-1, the V gene TRBV2, with 7 bases fitting TRBD1. The CDR3 extends over 14 amino acids. Germline trimming cut 5 bases from V and 6 bases from J; bases unmatched to any gene: 9. The germline V gene has CDR1 SNHLY and CDR2 FYNNEI. This CDR3 is CASSLDRVDAEAFF. As DNA, the CDR3 is TGTGCCAGCAGTTTAGACAGGGTCGACGCTGAAGCTTTCTTT.

The table lists this clone with a few counts. The V and J genes are TRBV30 and TRBJ1-5, with D possibly matching TRBD1 (5 bases). Germline values: CDR1 GTSNPN, CDR2 SVGIG (reference sequence). The CDR3 consists of 14 residues. V gave up 1 base and J gave up 0 bases, with 7 bases separating them. The CDR3 reads CAWSGTYSNQPQHF. The CDR3 DNA reads TGTGCCTGGAGTGGGACATATAGCAATCAGCCCCAGCATTTT.

The gene calls are TRBV6-5 and TRBJ1-6; 7 nucleotides line up with TRBD1. This CDR3 has 16 residues. Losses at the gene ends were 4 bases for V and 5 bases for J; bases not matched to a gene: 8. The germline V gene has CDR1 MNHEY and CDR2 SVGAGI. In DNA form, the CDR3 reads TGTGCCAGCAGTTCCTTTGAGACAGGGAATAATTCACCCCTCCACTTT. This gives the protein CASSSFETGNNSPLHF.

The J gene is TRBJ1-5, the V gene TRBV6-5, with 7 bases lining up with TRBD1. Per germline, CDR1 MNHEY and CDR2 SVGAGI. CDR3 length equals 15 residues. J was trimmed by 0 bases and V by 6 bases; bases with no gene match: 5. The CDR3 bases are TGTGCCAGCAGCTCGGACAGGACTAGCAATCAGCCCCAGCATTTT. Protein product: CASSSDRTSNQPQHF.

The V and J genes are TRBV15 and TRBJ1-1; D gene uncertain. V gave up 4 bases and J gave up 0 bases, with 6 bases separating them. CDR3 size: 13 residues. Germline V CDR1 and CDR2: LNHNV, YYDKDF (reference sequence). CDR3 sequence: CATSNEVNTEAFF. CDR3 DNA: TGTGCCACCAGCAACGAAGTGAACACTGAAGCTTTCTTT.

This chain uses TRBV27 with TRBJ2-7, with unresolved D. The ends were cut back, 5 bases at V and 4 bases at J, with 18 bases in the middle. CDR3 length: 15 residues. Germline lookup yields CDR1 MNHEY and CDR2 SMNVEV (reference sequence). The CDR3 sequence: CASSARGLAYYEQYF. The CDR3 DNA reads TGTGCCAGCAGTGCCCGTGGGCTGGCTTATTACGAGCAGTACTTC.

This clone was recorded only once. V is TRBV7-2 and J is TRBJ2-1; D is ambiguous. The V gene lost 1 base and the J gene lost 8 bases, with 12 bases spanning the gap. The CDR3 extends over 14 amino acids. Germline V lookup: CDR1 SGHTA, CDR2 FQGNSA. DNA for the CDR3: TGTGCCAGCAGCTTAGTCCGCGCTGGTGATGAGCAGTTCTTC. It specifies CASSLVRAGDEQFF.

The chain is built from TRBV11-2 and TRBJ1-1; D gene ambiguous. CDR3 length: 12 residues. Germline V CDR1 and CDR2: SGHAT, FQNNGV. V shed 3 bases and J shed 5 bases, with 7 bases lying between them. This CDR3 reads CASSLTRTEAFF. CDR3 in DNA: TGTGCCAGCAGCTTGACAAGGACTGAAGCTTTCTTT.

The V and J genes are TRBV6-5 and TRBJ1-5; D remains unclear. V was trimmed by 6 bases and J by 10 bases, leaving 16 bases between them. Germline V gene lookup returns CDR1 MNHEY and CDR2 SVGAGI. CDR3 length: 13 amino acids. This CDR3 reads CASRFRARSPQHF. As DNA, the CDR3 is TGTGCCAGCAGGTTCCGGGCCCGTTCCCCCCAGCATTTT.

The chain employs TRBV6-6 and TRBJ2-6; D uncertain. Trimming removed 2 bases at V and 0 bases at J, with 8 bases between. CDR1 and CDR2 from the germline V gene are MNHNY and SVGAGI (reference sequence). The CDR3 is made up of 16 amino acids. CDR3 bases: TGTGCCAGCAGTTACGGAGAGTCCTCTGGGGCCAACGTCCTGACTTTC. Protein product: CASSYGESSGANVLTF.

The rearrangement joins TRBV11-2 to TRBJ1-1; D is ambiguous. Germline CDR1 SGHAT, CDR2 FQNNGV. The V gene lost 6 bases and the J gene lost 4 bases, with 12 bases spanning the gap. The CDR3 loop spans 13 amino acids. CDR3 protein: CASRPTRFTEAFF. The CDR3 DNA reads as TGTGCCAGCAGACCTACCCGGTTCACTGAAGCTTTCTTT.

The chain joins TRBV4-1 to TRBJ2-1; 9 positions agree with TRBD2. The CDR3 covers 18 residues. The germline V gene has CDR1 MGHRA and CDR2 YSYEKL. V was pared by 1 base and J by 5 bases, with 12 bases of the junction left unmatched. This chain's CDR3 is CASSQVDLGLAGHNEQFF. The DNA of the CDR3 is TGCGCCAGCAGCCAAGTTGATCTGGGGCTAGCGGGGCACAATGAGCAGTTCTTC.